This is a list of T cell receptor beta chains from one sample in a study of blood T cell repertoires in COVID-19. Assay used: immunoSEQ multiplex PCR; TCRdb lists only in-frame clones, some missing. Of some 41,000 clones in the sample, around 90% were seen once. Material: peripheral blood. The receptors here all came from a woman under 40 in a cohort sampled during active COVID-19. Both conserved end residues are trimmed from each CDR3. A D gene is named only where the DNA matches it firmly. Some rows mark clone size as missing; the rest say once, few, many or name a class of expanded clone.

D: TRBD2; J: TRBJ2-1; V: TRBV19; size: .; CDR3: ASSTPRGTSGRAALGNEQF
D: .; J: TRBJ2-7; V: TRBV6-6; size: .; CDR3: ASSDSHEQY
D: .; J: TRBJ1-1; V: TRBV6-6; size: .; CDR3: ASSQTVLQGEAF
D: .; J: TRBJ2-7; V: TRBV11-3; size: .; CDR3: ASSFDRGGDYEQY
D: .; J: TRBJ1-4; V: TRBV25-1; size: .; CDR3: ASRQTTNEKLF
D: .; J: TRBJ2-1; V: TRBV7-9; size: .; CDR3: ASSLPDWNNEQF
D: TRBD2; J: TRBJ2-7; V: TRBV5-1; size: .; CDR3: ASSLIPQGLAAEQY
D: TRBD1; J: TRBJ2-3; V: TRBV6-5; size: .; CDR3: ASTGQGGADTQY
D: .; J: TRBJ1-2; V: TRBV7-8; size: .; CDR3: ASSLTGDYGYT
D: TRBD2; J: TRBJ2-2; V: TRBV2; size: .; CDR3: ASKGLEVAGELF
D: TRBD2; J: TRBJ2-1; V: TRBV7-3; size: .; CDR3: ASSLTPGLAVSNEQF
D: TRBD2; J: TRBJ2-5; V: TRBV6-6; size: .; CDR3: ASSRTSGKTQETQY
D: TRBD2; J: TRBJ2-1; V: TRBV6-9; size: .; CDR3: ASPLAGYYNEQF
D: .; J: TRBJ1-2; V: TRBV7-9; size: .; CDR3: ASSPPGGTINYGYT
D: .; J: TRBJ1-2; V: TRBV14; size: .; CDR3: ASSRRTVPLGNYGYT
D: .; J: TRBJ1-1; V: TRBV4-3; size: .; CDR3: ASSQVIMLGLKNTEAF
D: .; J: TRBJ1-2; V: TRBV5-8; size: once; CDR3: ASSLVQASNYGYT
D: .; J: TRBJ2-7; V: TRBV12-3/TRBV12-4; size: medium-sized; CDR3: ASSLMADYEQY
D: TRBD1; J: TRBJ2-5; V: TRBV3-1/TRBV3-2; size: .; CDR3: ASSPRQGWETQY
D: TRBD2; J: TRBJ2-3; V: TRBV24-1; size: .; CDR3: ATSEPGTSKARGTQY
D: TRBD1; J: TRBJ2-1; V: TRBV6-5; size: .; CDR3: ASRPQGVFYNEQF
D: TRBD1; J: TRBJ1-6; V: TRBV11-2; size: once; CDR3: ASRRGQNSPLH
D: TRBD2; J: TRBJ2-3; V: TRBV19; size: .; CDR3: ASTYGRGTDTQY
D: .; J: TRBJ2-1; V: TRBV7-9; size: .; CDR3: ASSSLLALNEQF
D: TRBD1; J: TRBJ1-1; V: TRBV3-1/TRBV3-2; size: .; CDR3: ASSQGVDRRNTEAF
D: TRBD2; J: TRBJ2-7; V: TRBV30; size: .; CDR3: AWMSGGRNYEQY